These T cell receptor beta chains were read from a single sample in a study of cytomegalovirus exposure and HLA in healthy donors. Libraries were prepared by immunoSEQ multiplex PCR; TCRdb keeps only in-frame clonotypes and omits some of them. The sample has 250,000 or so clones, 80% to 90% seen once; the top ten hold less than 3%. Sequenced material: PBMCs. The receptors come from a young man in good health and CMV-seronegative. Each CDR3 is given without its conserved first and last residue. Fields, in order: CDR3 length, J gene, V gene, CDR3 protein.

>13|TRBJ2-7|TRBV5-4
ASSFGGDRGYEQY
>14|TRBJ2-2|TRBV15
ATSLPGQVNTGELF
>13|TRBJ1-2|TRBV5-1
ASSLRVDRGHGYT
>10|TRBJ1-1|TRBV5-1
ASRGGSAEAF
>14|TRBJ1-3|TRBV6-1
ASSEAAGGSGNTIY
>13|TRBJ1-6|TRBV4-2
ASSPGQGRDSPLH
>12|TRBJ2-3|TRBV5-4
ASEGGSGRDTQY
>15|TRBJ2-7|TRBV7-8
ASSPRLAGDFTYEQY
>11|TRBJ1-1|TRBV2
ASGRTEATEAF
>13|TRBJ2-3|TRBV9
ASSQGTVIIDTQY
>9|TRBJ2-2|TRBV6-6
AIRANGELF
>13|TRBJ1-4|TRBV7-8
ASSWLGQAREKLF
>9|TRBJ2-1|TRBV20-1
RVTSGGALF
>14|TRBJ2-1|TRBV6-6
ASRPRMAGGHNEQF
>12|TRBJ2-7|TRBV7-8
ASSLAGGVYEQY
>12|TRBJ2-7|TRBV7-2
ASSPPTGLHEQY
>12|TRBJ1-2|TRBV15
ATKDTGTDYGYT
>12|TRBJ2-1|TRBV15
ATTRAESYNEQF
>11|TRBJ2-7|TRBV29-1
SVAPGTDYEQY
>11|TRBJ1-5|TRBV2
ASNEGNHQPQH
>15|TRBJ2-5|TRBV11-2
ASSLDRWGENQETQY
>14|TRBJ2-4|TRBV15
ATSRDRWLAKNIQY
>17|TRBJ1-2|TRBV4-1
ASSQPFRRQGQNLDGYT
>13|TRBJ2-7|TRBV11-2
ASSPPDRTSYEQY
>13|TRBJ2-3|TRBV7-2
ASSLVSLGGDTQY
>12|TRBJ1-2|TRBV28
ASSLPDLYYGYT
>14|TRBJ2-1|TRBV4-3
ASSQASGLVNNEQF
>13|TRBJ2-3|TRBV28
ASSSSAGLMDTQY
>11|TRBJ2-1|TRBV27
ASSPTPYNEQF
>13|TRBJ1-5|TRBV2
ASSSLQGPDQPQH
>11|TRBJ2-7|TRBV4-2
ASSRDRTYEQY
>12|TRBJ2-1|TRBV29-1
SFRGTSGTNEQF
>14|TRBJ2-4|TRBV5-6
ASSDRMFGAKNIQY
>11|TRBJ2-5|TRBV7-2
ASSLALSGTQY
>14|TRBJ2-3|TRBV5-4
ASSSTSGASTDTQY
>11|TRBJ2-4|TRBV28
ASSLVRRDIQY
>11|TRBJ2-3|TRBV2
ASSALRGDTQY
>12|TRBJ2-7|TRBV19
ASSRTSGPYEQY
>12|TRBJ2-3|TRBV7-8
ASSLAWQTDTQY
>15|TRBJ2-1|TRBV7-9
ASSSNGNPSSYNEQF
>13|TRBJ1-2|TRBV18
ASSPRTGETYGYT
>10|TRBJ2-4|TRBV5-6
ASSADRNIQY
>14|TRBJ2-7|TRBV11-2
ASSLDLWAPGVEQY
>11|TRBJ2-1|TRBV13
ASSIAGYNEQF
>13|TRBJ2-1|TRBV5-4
ASSFREGSYNEQF
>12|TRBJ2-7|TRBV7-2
ASSLRDNSYEQY
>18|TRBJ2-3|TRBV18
ASSPYTLVLAGEPTDTQY